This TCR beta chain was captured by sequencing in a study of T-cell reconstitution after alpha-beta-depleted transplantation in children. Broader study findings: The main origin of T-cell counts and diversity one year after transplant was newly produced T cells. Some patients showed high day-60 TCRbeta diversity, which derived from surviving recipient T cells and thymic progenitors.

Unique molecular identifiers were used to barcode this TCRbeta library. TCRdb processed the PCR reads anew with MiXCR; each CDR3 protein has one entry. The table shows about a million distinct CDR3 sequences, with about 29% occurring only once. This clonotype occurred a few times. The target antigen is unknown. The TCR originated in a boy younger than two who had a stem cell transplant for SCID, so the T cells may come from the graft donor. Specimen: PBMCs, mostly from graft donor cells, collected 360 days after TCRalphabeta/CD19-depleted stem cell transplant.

CDR3 DNA sequence: TGTGCCAGCAGCTTACGACTAGCGGGGAAGGGCACAGATACGCAGTATTTT. This codes for CASSLRLAGKGTDTQYF. The V call is TRBV11-3, the J call TRBJ2-3, with 11 bases identical to TRBD2. CDR3 length equals 17 residues. CDR1 and CDR2 (germline): SGHNT, YENEEA. V trimming: 2 bases; J trimming: 1 base; junction bases outside the gene matches: 5.